These 3 T cell receptor beta chains share one sample of origin, sequenced in a study of blood T cell repertoires in COVID-19. Only in-frame clones appear in the TCRdb table, and some are missing; sequencing was by immunoSEQ multiplex PCR. The sample holds approximately 100,000 clones, 60% to 85% seen once. Sequenced input: peripheral blood. The receptor source for this set is a human donor in a cohort sampled during active or convalescent COVID-19.

The chain is built from TRBV5-1 and TRBJ1-2, with 9 bases identical to TRBD1. Trimming took 4 bases from V and 3 from J; bases not matched to a gene: 4. Per the germline V gene, CDR1 is SGHRS and CDR2 is YFSETQ. The CDR3 totals 14 residues. The CDR3 here is CASSLTGGYYGYTF. As DNA, the CDR3 is TGCGCCAGCAGCCTGACAGGGGGTTACTATGGCTACACCTTC.

This rearrangement joins TRBV3-1 (or the pseudogene TRBV3-2) to TRBJ2-4; a weak D match, TRBD1 (6 bases). V lost 3 bases and J lost 2, with 11 bases in between. CDR3 size: 15 residues. Per the germline V gene, CDR1 is LGHDT and CDR2 is YNNKEL (reference sequence). CDR3 nucleotide sequence: TGTGCCAGCAGCCACTGGACAGTAACCAAAAACATTCAGTACTTC. Translated: CASSHWTVTKNIQYF.

J is TRBJ1-1 and V is TRBV7-2; 8 bases align to TRBD1. The length of the CDR3 is 14 residues. V shed 2 bases and J 11 bases; nucleotides not matched to a gene: 10. Germline V gene lookup returns CDR1 SGHTA and CDR2 FQGNSA. The CDR3 sequence is CASSLSWTGTGAFF. The CDR3 DNA reads TGTGCCAGCAGCTTAAGTTGGACAGGGACTGGTGCTTTCTTT.